Presented here are 17 T cell receptor beta chains from one specimen sequenced in a study of cytomegalovirus exposure and HLA in healthy donors (dated by TCRdb to the late 2010s). Libraries were built with the immunoSEQ multiplex PCR assay. For the multiplex PCR, a mixture combining 60 forward primers for TCR Vbeta segments and 13 reverse primers for TCR Jbeta segments was used. This is the immuneACCESS table as TCRdb keeps it, with only in-frame sequences that have V and J called. A part of the clones is gone; compared with another copy, unresolved V genes explain less than half, and the rest is unexplained. The sample includes about 40,000 clones, with approximately 80% observed a single time. Roughly a tenth of the sample is taken by the ten largest. Sequencing was carried out using PBMCs. The receptors originated from a woman in her late teens or twenties in good health and CMV-seropositive.

The chain combines TRBV7-2 with TRBJ2-1, with 9 nucleotides matching TRBD1. Germline CDR1 and CDR2: SGHTA and FQGNSA. CDR3 length equals 15 residues. V shed 3 bases and J 6 bases; nucleotides not matched to a gene: 6. DNA for the CDR3: TGTGCCAGCAGCTTGGGCGGGACAGGGACCAATGAGCAGTTCTTC. Its protein is CASSLGGTGTNEQFF.

Notes on this clone: One junction end does not reproduce the germline sequence, and a read error may be involved. This chain uses TRBV7-7 with TRBJ2-6; 8 positions agree with TRBD1. The CDR3 consists of 17 residues. Germline V CDR1 and CDR2: SSHAT, FNYEAQ (reference sequence). The CDR3 reads CASSQRQGTSGANVLTF. As DNA, the CDR3 is TGTGCTAGCAGCCAGAGACAGGGGACCTCTGGGGCCAACGTCCTGACTTTC.

The chain carries TRBV19 and TRBJ2-7, with a tentative D call TRBD2 (5 bases). Germline lookup yields CDR1 LNHDA and CDR2 SQIVND (reference sequence). The CDR3 sequence is 16 residues long. Trimming cost V 4 bases and J 3 bases, with 19 bases left between them. The chain's CDR3 is CASSRDAGPGGYEQYF. CDR3 nucleotide sequence: TGTGCCAGTAGTAGGGATGCGGGCCCCGGTGGCTACGAGCAGTACTTC.

The genes are TRBV7-2 and TRBJ2-5, with D maybe TRBD1 (6 bases). The germline CDR1 and CDR2 sequences are SGHTA and FQGNSA. Trimming pared 5 bases from V and 7 bases from J, leaving 23 bases between. CDR3 length: 16 residues. Written as DNA, the CDR3 is TGTGCCAGCAGCCTAGAATTAGGGCAGGGGCCCGGGACCCAGTACTTC. Translated, it gives CASSLELGQGPGTQYF. The variable domain in full, completed from reference TRBV7-2 and TRBJ2-5, reads GAGVSQSPSNKVTEKGKDVELRCDPISGHTALYWYRQSLGQGLEFLIYFQGNSAPDKSGLPSDRFSAERTGGSVSTLTIQRTQQEDSAVYLCASSLELGQGPGTQYFGPGTRLLVL.

The rearrangement links TRBV28 to TRBJ2-3, with D perhaps TRBD2 (6 bases). Trimming removed 8 bases at V and 6 bases at J, with 21 bases between. The CDR3 length is 15 residues. Germline lookup yields CDR1 MDHEN and CDR2 SYDVKM. In DNA form, the CDR3 reads TGTGCCAGCTTGGTCTTGGGGCGGGGTTCGGATACGCAGTATTTT. Its protein product is CASLVLGRGSDTQYF.

V usage is TRBV29-1 and J usage is TRBJ1-2; D is uncertain. V was clipped by 3 bases and J by 2 bases, with 7 bases between them. This CDR3 spans 12 amino acids. Looked up from germline, CDR1 is SQVTM and CDR2 is ANQGSEA. Written as DNA, the CDR3 is TGCAGCGTTGAGCCGGGAAACTATGGCTACACCTTC. Its translation is CSVEPGNYGYTF.

The chain couples TRBV25-1 to TRBJ2-7, with 7 bases matching TRBD2. Looked up from germline, CDR1 is MGHDK and CDR2 is SYGVNS. Trimming at V came to 9 bases and at J to 2 bases, leaving 10 bases not matched to a gene. The CDR3 length is 14 residues. CDR3 amino acids: CASTERDYPYEQYF. For the CDR3, the DNA is TGTGCCAGTACCGAACGGGACTACCCCTACGAGCAGTACTTC.

The chain uses TRBV19 and TRBJ2-7; 9 bases are shared with TRBD1. This CDR3 is 14 amino acids long. V trimming: 7 bases; J trimming: 2 bases; junction bases outside the gene matches: 6. The V gene's germline CDR1 is LNHDA and CDR2 SQIVND (reference sequence). This CDR3 is CASTGTGTPYEQYF. The CDR3, as DNA: TGTGCCAGTACCGGGACAGGGACACCCTACGAGCAGTACTTC.

The V call is TRBV19, the J call TRBJ2-7, with a weak D call TRBD1 (6 bases). CDR3 length: 11 amino acids. V was trimmed by 9 bases and J by 5 bases, leaving 11 bases between them. Germline CDR1 and CDR2: LNHDA and SQIVND (reference sequence). The CDR3 region has the DNA TGTGCCAGCCAACAGGGCCACGAGCAGTACTTC. Translated: CASQQGHEQYF.

The chain links TRBV19 to TRBJ1-1; 9 bases align to TRBD1. V lost 3 bases and J lost 0; bases outside the gene matches: 5. The CDR3 length is 16 residues. In germline, CDR1 is LNHDA, CDR2 SQIVND (reference sequence). CDR3 nucleotides: TGTGCCAGTAGTATCGGGACAGGGCGGTTGAACACTGAAGCTTTCTTT. Its translation: CASSIGTGRLNTEAFF.

This clone occurred once. The rearrangement uses TRBV5-4 and TRBJ2-2; 8 nucleotides match TRBD1. V was clipped by 4 bases and J by 6 bases; unmatched bases: 8. The V gene's germline CDR1 is SGHNT and CDR2 YYREEE (reference sequence). The CDR3 is made up of 15 amino acids. CDR3 bases: TGTGCCAGCAGCCCAACAGGGGGTTTTTCCGGGGAGCTGTTTTTT. Its translation: CASSPTGGFSGELFF.

The rearrangement links TRBV7-2 to TRBJ1-3; 11 nucleotides align to TRBD1. The CDR3 covers 19 residues. Per the germline V gene, CDR1 is SGHTA and CDR2 is FQGNSA. V shed 2 bases and J 4 bases; nucleotides not matched to a gene: 13. The CDR3 region has the DNA TGTGCCAGCAGCTTAAGGGGGACAGGGGGTGTATGGACCGGAAACACCATATATTTT. It yields the protein CASSLRGTGGVWTGNTIYF.

The chain employs TRBV7-9 and TRBJ2-7; D may be TRBD2 (5 bases). Trimming left V 4 bases short and J 5 bases short, with 21 bases between. CDR3 length: 16 residues. The germline V gene encodes CDR1 SEHNR and CDR2 FQNEAQ (reference sequence). The CDR3 here is CASSSAESGFGHEQYF. Written as DNA, the CDR3 is TGTGCCAGCAGCTCGGCCGAAAGCGGTTTTGGGCACGAGCAGTACTTC.

The genes are TRBV29-1 and TRBJ1-2, with TRBD1 as a possible D gene (5 bases). The CDR3 covers 15 residues. Trimming removed 5 bases at V and 3 bases at J, with 19 bases between. The germline V gene has CDR1 SQVTM and CDR2 ANQGSEA. The CDR3 nucleotides read TGCAGCGTTCTTAACAACGGAGGGGCCGACTATGGCTACACCTTC. This translates into CSVLNNGGADYGYTF.

The V call is TRBV19, the J call TRBJ2-2, with 13 nucleotides matching TRBD2. The CDR3 loop spans 18 amino acids. Germline lookup yields CDR1 LNHDA and CDR2 SQIVND (reference sequence). The trim removed 4 bases at V and 5 bases at J, leaving 10 bases unmatched. CDR3 sequence (DNA): TGTGCCAGTAGTACTTGGACTAGCGGGAGACCCTCGACCGGGGAGCTGTTTTTT. Translation gives CASSTWTSGRPSTGELFF.

This CDR3 is CASSFRGSSPLHF. Here the CDR3 DNA reads TGTGCCAGCAGTTTTCGAGGGTCATCACCCCTCCACTTT. This chain uses TRBV28 with TRBJ1-6, with D hard to call. Deletions cut 3 bases from V and 10 bases from J, with 10 bases between. The CDR3 consists of 13 residues. Germline lookup yields CDR1 MDHEN and CDR2 SYDVKM.

V is TRBV6-5 and J is TRBJ1-2; TRBD1 aligns across 7 bases. CDR1 is MNHEY and CDR2 is SVGAGI in the germline V gene. The V gene end was trimmed by 0 bases and the J gene end by 7 bases; junction bases not matched to a gene: 5. This CDR3 region has 14 residues. The CDR3 sequence is CASSYSGGAFGYTF. The CDR3 coding sequence is TGTGCCAGCAGTTACTCAGGGGGCGCATTTGGCTACACCTTC.